The 28 T cell receptor beta chains listed next were all sequenced from one sample in a study of human T cells and chemical hapten exposure. A single record per CDR3 protein comes from TCRdb applying MiXCR to the RACE reads. The repertoire consists of around 45,000 distinct CDR3 sequences, with 3.7% occurring once and the leading ten covering 4.5% to 6.5%. Indicated time point: healthy volunteer bleed at 6 weeks. Unfractionated whole blood served as the source for total RNA extraction. Sequencing used whole blood. The receptor set was obtained from a human donor in good health. Some clones in this sample may be carry-over from other donors' samples.

This clonotype was detected many times. The V and J genes are TRBV6-1 and TRBJ2-7; D is unresolved. Germline values: CDR1 MNHNS, CDR2 SASEGT. V lost 3 bases and J 4 bases, leaving 10 bases between the germline ends. The CDR3 is 13 residues long. CDR3 coding DNA: TGTGCCAGCAGTGAGGTTGGGTATTACGAGCAGTACTTC. It specifies CASSEVGYYEQYF.

This clonotype has ten or more counts. The chain is built from TRBV29-1 and TRBJ2-2, with 9 bases fitting TRBD1. The CDR3 runs to 15 residues. Germline CDR1 SQVTM, CDR2 ANQGSEA. V shed 7 bases, J shed 0 bases, and the junction held 6 bases outside the gene matches. The CDR3 sequence: CSAGTGFSNTGELFF. The DNA of the CDR3 is TGCAGCGCCGGGACAGGGTTTTCGAACACCGGGGAGCTGTTTTTT.

This clonotype has a count of ten or more. This chain joins TRBV27 and TRBJ2-3; no reliable D call. V gave up 5 bases and J gave up 4 bases, with 10 bases separating them. The CDR3 totals 13 residues. Germline V gene data show CDR1 as MNHEY and CDR2 as SMNVEV (reference sequence). CDR3 nucleotide sequence: TGTGCCAGCAGTCCACCCGGTGCAGATACGCAGTATTTT. Its protein product is CASSPPGADTQYF.

This clonotype counts as medium-sized. The gene calls are TRBV10-3 and TRBJ2-7; a weak D match, TRBD2 (5 bases). This CDR3 has 17 amino acids. Germline CDR1 and CDR2: ENHRY and SYGVKD. The V end was cut by 6 bases, the J end by 8 bases, with 29 bases between. The CDR3 bases are TGTGCCATCAGCCCGATGGACGGTCTACGGGTTCCTAGCAAGCAGTACTTC. Protein: CAISPMDGLRVPSKQYF.

The chain uses TRBV11-2 and TRBJ2-5; D is perhaps TRBD2 (5 bases). Looked up from germline, CDR1 is SGHAT and CDR2 is FQNNGV. Trimming removed 5 bases at V and 5 bases at J, with 18 bases between. CDR3 size: 15 residues. The CDR3 DNA reads as TGTGCCAGCAGCGAAGACGGAGGAGTTTTGGAGACCCAGTACTTC. It yields the protein CASSEDGGVLETQYF.

This clonotype was counted many times. V gene TRBV28 combines with J gene TRBJ2-7; D remains ambiguous. Germline V CDR1 and CDR2: MDHEN, SYDVKM. The CDR3 loop spans 13 amino acids. V dropped 6 bases and J dropped 1 base, with 10 bases sitting between them. CDR3 loop: CASSYSASYEQYF. Here the CDR3 DNA reads TGTGCCAGCAGCTATTCCGCTTCCTACGAGCAGTACTTC.

This clonotype was observed a handful of times. The final CDR3 position lacks the conserved phenylalanine or tryptophan, pointing to a likely read error. Because the CDR3's place on the DNA is in doubt, the DNA is left out and the CDR3 is given as listed by TCRdb. The chain has TRBV20-1 and TRBJ2-1; the D segment call TRBD2 is taken from the table without a DNA check. The CDR3 is 12 amino acids long, termini counted. Germline V CDR1 and CDR2: DFQATT, SNEGSKA (reference sequence). CDR3 residues: CSARGGLAGGEG.

Ten or more counts support this clonotype. J is TRBJ2-1 and V is TRBV3-1; D gene uncertain. This CDR3 has 12 amino acids. Trimming shortened V by 3 bases and J by 7 bases, and 7 bases separated the two germline ends. CDR1 and CDR2 from the germline V gene are LGHDT and YNNKEL (reference sequence). DNA of the CDR3: TGTGCCAGCAGCCATCTAGAGAATGAGCAGTTCTTC. This sequence encodes CASSHLENEQFF.

The chain couples TRBV5-4 to TRBJ1-4, with 9 bases fitting TRBD1. The CDR3 consists of 15 residues. Germline lookup yields CDR1 SGHNT and CDR2 YYREEE (reference sequence). V lost 3 bases, J lost 7 bases, and 7 bases stayed unmatched. The CDR3 loop reads CASSSDRGRREKLFF. CDR3 coding DNA: TGTGCCAGCAGCTCGGACAGGGGTAGGCGTGAAAAACTGTTTTTT. Full variable domain (missing parts from reference TRBV5-4 and TRBJ1-4): ETGVTQSPTHLIKTRGQQVTLRCSSQSGHNTVSWYQQALGQGPQFIFQYYREEENGRGNFPPRFSGLQFPNYSSELNVNALELDDSALYLCASSSDRGRREKLFFGSGTQLSVL.

The chain carries TRBV24-1 and TRBJ2-1; TRBD1 or TRBD2 may be the D gene (5 bases each). The germline V gene encodes CDR1 KGHDR and CDR2 SFDVKD. The CDR3 totals 12 residues. The V end lost 1 base, the J end lost 9 bases, and 6 bases lay between the germline ends. In nucleotides, the CDR3 is TGTGCCACCAGTGATTTTGGGGGTGAGCAGTTCTTC. It specifies CATSDFGGEQFF.

V and J are TRBV3-1 and TRBJ1-1; no firm D call. Trimming cost V 8 bases and J 6 bases, with 10 bases left between them. Germline-derived CDR1 and CDR2 are LGHDT and YNNKEL (reference sequence). The CDR3 spans 11 residues. Here the CDR3 reads CASGQTPEAFF. CDR3 nucleotides: TGTGCCAGCGGGCAGACCCCTGAAGCTTTCTTT.

This clonotype occurred many times. V and J are TRBV29-1 and TRBJ2-1; D unresolved. Germline V CDR1 and CDR2: SQVTM, ANQGSEA. V was pared by 7 bases and J by 4 bases, with 11 bases between. The CDR3 covers 12 residues. CDR3 in DNA: TGCAGCGGAACCGACTCATACAATGAGCAGTTCTTC. Protein sequence: CSGTDSYNEQFF.

The sample holds a few counts of this clonotype. The rearrangement uses TRBV11-2 and TRBJ2-2; the D gene is possibly TRBD1 (6 bases). The germline V gene encodes CDR1 SGHAT and CDR2 FQNNGV. CDR3 length: 14 residues. Trimming took off 6 bases at V and 4 bases at J, with 12 bases between the two ends. Written as DNA, the CDR3 is TGTGCCAGCAGGTTGATAGGGGGCACCGGGGAGCTGTTTTTT. Residues: CASRLIGGTGELFF.

This clonotype was counted many times. The chain links TRBV18 to TRBJ2-3, with D uncertain. Germline V CDR1 and CDR2: KGHSH, LQKENI. The CDR3 is made up of 14 amino acids. V was cut by 1 base and J by 0 bases, with 5 bases left in between. As DNA, the CDR3 is TGTGCCAGCTCACCACAGGCAAGCACAGATACGCAGTATTTT. Residues: CASSPQASTDTQYF. Looking up the rest from reference TRBV18 and TRBJ2-3 gives the full variable domain: NAGVMQNPRHLVRRRGQEARLRCSPMKGHSHVYWYRQLPEEGLKFMVYLQKENIIDESGMPKERFSAEFPKEGPSILRIQQVVRGDSAAYFCASSPQASTDTQYFGPGTRLTVL.

This clonotype appeared many times. The chain recombines TRBV27 with TRBJ2-3; 12 nucleotides line up with TRBD2. Trimming at V came to 1 base and at J to 6 bases, leaving 8 bases not matched to a gene. Germline V gene sequence: CDR1 MNHEY, CDR2 SMNVEV (reference sequence). CDR3 length equals 17 residues. This CDR3 is CASSLFPTSGSGDTQYF. CDR3 nucleotides: TGTGCCAGCAGTTTATTCCCGACTAGCGGGAGTGGGGATACGCAGTATTTT.

Many counts were recorded for this clonotype. The chain recombines TRBV11-1 with TRBJ2-3, with TRBD2 identical over 7 bases. Trimming cost V 3 bases and J 0 bases; bases outside gene matches: 12. This CDR3 contains 18 residues. Germline CDR1 reads SGHAT; CDR2 reads FQDESV (reference sequence). The CDR3 sequence: CASSFQRRSSGSTDTQYF. DNA for the CDR3: TGTGCCAGCAGCTTTCAACGAAGATCTAGCGGTAGCACAGATACGCAGTATTTT.

This clonotype was counted a few times. This chain uses TRBV5-6 with TRBJ1-5; 7 bases are shared with TRBD1. From germline, CDR1 is SGHDT and CDR2 YYEEEE. V was pared by 3 bases and J by 3 bases, with 3 bases of the junction left unmatched. The CDR3 has 14 residues. The chain's CDR3 is CASSSDRLNQPQHF. In DNA, the CDR3 is TGTGCCAGCAGCTCGGACAGGCTCAATCAGCCCCAGCATTTT.

The gene calls are TRBV19 and TRBJ2-3; 10 bases fit TRBD2. The germline V gene encodes CDR1 LNHDA and CDR2 SQIVND (reference sequence). The V segment lost 8 bases and the J segment 2 bases; nucleotides outside the gene matches: 19. The CDR3 length is 19 residues. The chain's CDR3 is CASSFRDRRLAGITDTQYF. DNA of the CDR3: TGTGCCAGTTCTTTCCGGGACAGAAGACTAGCGGGCATCACAGATACGCAGTATTTT.

This clonotype occurred many times. The gene calls are TRBV24-1 and TRBJ1-5, with D unclear. Germline assignment: CDR1 KGHDR and CDR2 SFDVKD. The V gene lost 3 bases and the J gene lost 9 bases, with 8 bases spanning the gap. This CDR3 has 12 residues. This CDR3 is CATSDPERPQHF. CDR3 nucleotides: TGTGCCACCAGTGATCCCGAGCGGCCCCAGCATTTT.

This clonotype was detected ten times or more. This sequence joins TRBV28 and TRBJ2-3; D possibly corresponds to TRBD2 (7 bases). The CDR3 is 15 amino acids. V was trimmed by 7 bases and J by 4 bases, leaving 18 bases between them. Germline V CDR1 and CDR2: MDHEN, SYDVKM. This CDR3 reads CASIGGGSKADTQYF. CDR3 DNA sequence: TGTGCCAGCATAGGGGGAGGGAGCAAAGCAGATACGCAGTATTTT.

This clonotype appeared many times. CDR3 DNA: TGCGCCAGCAGCCAAGAATATAGCGGGAGGGCCCCGGTCGTAGTCAAAAACATTCAGTACTTC. This codes for CASSQEYSGRAPVVVKNIQYF. The chain employs TRBV4-1 and TRBJ2-4; 11 nucleotides line up with TRBD2. J gave up 3 bases and V 0 bases, and 16 bases lay outside the gene matches. The CDR3 extends over 21 amino acids. Germline V gene sequence: CDR1 MGHRA, CDR2 YSYEKL.

This clonotype has a count of ten or more. The chain has TRBV9 and TRBJ2-3, with a tentative D call TRBD1 (6 bases). CDR1 is SGDLS and CDR2 is YYNGEE in the germline V gene. The CDR3 sequence is 14 residues long. The V end lost 3 bases, the J end lost 2 bases, and 10 bases lay between the germline ends. The CDR3 DNA reads as TGTGCCAGCAGCGCCACAGGGCCCACAGATACGCAGTATTTT. Amino acid sequence: CASSATGPTDTQYF.

The rearrangement joins TRBV28 to TRBJ2-7, with 10 bases matching TRBD1. The length of the CDR3 is 16 residues. Germline CDR1 reads MDHEN; CDR2 reads SYDVKM. Losses at the gene ends were 3 bases for V and 2 bases for J; bases not matched to a gene: 7. The CDR3 region is CASSFKPGQGTYEQYF. DNA of the CDR3: TGTGCCAGCAGTTTCAAACCGGGACAGGGGACCTACGAGCAGTACTTC.

This chain links TRBV28 with TRBJ1-5, with D tentatively TRBD1 (6 bases). The CDR3 contains 13 residues. V lost 11 bases to trimming and J lost 2 bases, with 13 bases between them. Germline V gene lookup returns CDR1 MDHEN and CDR2 SYDVKM. The CDR3 loop reads CAVQGTGNQPQHF. In DNA, the CDR3 is TGTGCCGTACAGGGAACGGGCAATCAGCCCCAGCATTTT.

This clonotype was recorded at least ten times. The CDR3 DNA reads as TGCAGCGCTCCGGGACTAGGAGAGACCCAGTACTTC. The encoded protein is CSAPGLGETQYF. The chain couples TRBV29-1 to TRBJ2-5; 8 bases are a match to TRBD2. CDR1 and CDR2 (germline): SQVTM, ANQGSEA. The junction had 5 bases not matched to a gene; V was cut back by 7 bases and J by 4 bases. This CDR3 contains 12 residues.

This clonotype was found many times. The V and J genes are TRBV11-2 and TRBJ1-3, with D possibly being TRBD1 (6 bases). CDR3 length: 15 residues. Germline CDR1 reads SGHAT; CDR2 reads FQNNGV. The germline V and J ends were trimmed by 6 bases and 0 bases, with 12 bases remaining between them. CDR3 sequence (DNA): TGTGCCAGCAGTGTTACAGGGAGCTCTGGAAACACCATATATTTT. It codes for CASSVTGSSGNTIYF.

This clonotype was seen only a few times. The chain combines TRBV20-1 with TRBJ2-1; perhaps D is TRBD1 or TRBD2 (5 bases each). This CDR3 contains 11 residues. The V end lost 8 bases, the J end lost 9 bases, and 14 bases lay between the germline ends. Germline V gives CDR1 DFQATT, CDR2 SNEGSKA (reference sequence). Here the CDR3 DNA reads TGCAGTTGGGGACCCAGGAGTGAGCAGTTCTTC. Its protein is CSWGPRSEQFF.

This clonotype has only a few counts. The chain recombines TRBV4-1 with TRBJ1-1, with D perhaps matching TRBD1 (5 bases). This CDR3 has 15 residues. Deletions cut 4 bases from V and 0 bases from J, with 12 bases between. The germline V gene encodes CDR1 MGHRA and CDR2 YSYEKL. CDR3 nucleotide sequence: TGCGCCAGCAGCCTTGGCGGGGGGGTGAACACTGAAGCTTTCTTT. It specifies CASSLGGGVNTEAFF.